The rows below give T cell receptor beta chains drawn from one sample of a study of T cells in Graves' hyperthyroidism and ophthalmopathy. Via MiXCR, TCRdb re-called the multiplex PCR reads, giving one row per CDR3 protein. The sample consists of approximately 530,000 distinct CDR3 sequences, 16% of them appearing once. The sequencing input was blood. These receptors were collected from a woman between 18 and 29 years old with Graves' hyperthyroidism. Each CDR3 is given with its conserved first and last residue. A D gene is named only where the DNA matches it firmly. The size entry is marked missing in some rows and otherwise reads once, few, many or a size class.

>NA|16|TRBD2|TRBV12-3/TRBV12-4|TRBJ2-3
CASRTIAGTSTDTQYF
TGTGCCAGCAGGACAATAGCGGGGACTAGCACAGATACGCAGTATTTT
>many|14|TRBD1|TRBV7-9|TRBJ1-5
CASSSDRVDQPQHF
TGTGCCAGCAGCTCCGACAGGGTGGATCAGCCCCAGCATTTT
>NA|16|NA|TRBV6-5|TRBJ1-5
CASSYPRGEGNQPQHF
TGTGCCAGCAGTTACCCGAGGGGGGAGGGCAATCAGCCCCAGCATTTT
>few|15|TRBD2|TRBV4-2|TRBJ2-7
CASSQDPAGGLEQYF
TGTGCCAGCAGCCAAGATCCAGCGGGAGGGCTCGAGCAGTACTTC
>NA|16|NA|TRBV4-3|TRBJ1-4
CASSQFLGLTNEKLFF
TGCGCCAGCAGCCAATTTCTAGGACTTACTAATGAAAAACTGTTTTTT
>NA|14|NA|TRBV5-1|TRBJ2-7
CASSLEQGGYEQYF
TGCGCCAGCAGCTTGGAACAGGGCGGCTACGAGCAGTACTTC
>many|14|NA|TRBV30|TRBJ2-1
CAWSPVNSYNEQFF
TGTGCCTGGAGTCCCGTGAACTCCTACAATGAGCAGTTCTTC
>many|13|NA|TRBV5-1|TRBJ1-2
CASSHQHIDGYTF
TGCGCCAGCAGCCACCAACACATAGATGGCTACACCTTC
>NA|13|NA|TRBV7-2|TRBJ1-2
CASSQDRAGGYTF
TGTGCCAGCAGCCAGGATCGCGCGGGTGGCTACACCTTC
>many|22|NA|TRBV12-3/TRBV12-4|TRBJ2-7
CASSPRIGVAADNLGVSYEQYF
TGTGCCAGCAGTCCCCGCATCGGGGTAGCGGCAGATAATCTCGGTGTATCCTACGAGCAGTACTTC
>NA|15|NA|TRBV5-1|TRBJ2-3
CASSLLPFSTDTQYF
TGCGCCAGCAGCTTGTTACCCTTTAGCACAGATACGCAGTATTTT
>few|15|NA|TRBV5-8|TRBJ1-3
CASSDNGGLGNTIYF
TGTGCCAGCAGCGACAACGGGGGGCTAGGAAACACCATATATTTT
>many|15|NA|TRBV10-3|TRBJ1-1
CATIIGSASNTEAFF
TGTGCCACCATCATCGGATCGGCCTCCAACACTGAAGCTTTCTTT
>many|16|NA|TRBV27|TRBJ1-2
CASSFRGRGGNYGYTF
TGTGCCAGCAGTTTCAGGGGTCGAGGGGGAAACTATGGCTACACCTTC
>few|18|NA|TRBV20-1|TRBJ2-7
CSASSARRPPPAGNEQYF
TGCAGTGCTAGTTCCGCCCGGCGCCCGCCCCCCGCGGGGAACGAGCAGTACTTC
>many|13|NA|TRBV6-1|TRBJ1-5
CASRMGYGQPQHF
TGTGCCTCAAGGATGGGGTATGGCCAGCCCCAGCATTTT
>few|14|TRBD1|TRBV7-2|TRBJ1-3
CASSLGDSRNTIYF
TGTGCCAGCAGCTTAGGGGACAGCCGAAACACCATATATTTT
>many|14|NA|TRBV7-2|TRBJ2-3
CASSVRDKTDTQYF
TGTGCCAGCAGCGTCCGGGACAAGACAGATACGCAGTATTTT
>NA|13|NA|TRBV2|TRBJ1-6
CASSENLNSPLHF
TGTGCCAGCAGTGAAAATCTAAATTCACCCCTCCACTTT
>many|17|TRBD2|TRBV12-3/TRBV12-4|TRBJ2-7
CASSLALRLAASYEQYF
TGTGCCAGCAGTTTAGCGCTCCGACTAGCGGCCTCCTACGAGCAGTACTTC
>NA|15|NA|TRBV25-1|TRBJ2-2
CASSEFSGQNGELFF
TGTGCCAGCAGTGAGTTTAGTGGGCAAAACGGGGAGCTGTTTTTT
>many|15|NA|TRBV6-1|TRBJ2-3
CASSEGTARTDTQYF
TGTGCCAGCAGTGAAGGGACAGCCCGCACAGATACGCAGTATTTT
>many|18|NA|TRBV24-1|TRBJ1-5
CATSDPSQTGDSNQPQHF
TGTGCCACCAGTGATCCGTCTCAGACAGGAGATAGCAATCAGCCCCAGCATTTT
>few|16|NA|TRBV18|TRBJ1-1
CASSPWPALMNTEAFF
TGTGCCAGCTCACCATGGCCGGCTCTCATGAACACTGAAGCTTTCTTT
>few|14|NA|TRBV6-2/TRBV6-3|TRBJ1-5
CASRGYNDDQPQHF
TGTGCCAGCAGGGGGTACAACGACGATCAGCCCCAGCATTTT
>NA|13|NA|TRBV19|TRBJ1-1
CASSIDRYTEAFF
TGTGCCAGTAGTATCGACAGATACACTGAAGCTTTCTTT
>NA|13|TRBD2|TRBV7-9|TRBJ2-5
CASSGGSQETQYF
TGTGCCAGCTCCGGCGGGAGTCAAGAGACCCAGTACTTC
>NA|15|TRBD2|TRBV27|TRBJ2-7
CASSLTSGGRGEQYF
TGTGCCAGCAGTCTAACTAGCGGGGGTAGGGGCGAGCAGTACTTC
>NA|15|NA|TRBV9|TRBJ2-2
CASSVGHQNTGELFF
TGTGCCAGCAGCGTGGGACATCAGAACACCGGGGAGCTGTTTTTT
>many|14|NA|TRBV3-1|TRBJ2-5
CASSQEGELLNQYF
TGTGCCAGCAGCCAAGAAGGGGAACTGCTGAACCAGTACTTC
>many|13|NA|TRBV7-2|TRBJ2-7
CASSLDANYEQYF
TGTGCCAGCAGCTTAGATGCGAACTACGAGCAGTACTTC
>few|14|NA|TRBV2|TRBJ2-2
CASSELVSTGELFF
TGTGCCAGCAGTGAACTAGTCAGTACCGGGGAGCTGTTTTTT
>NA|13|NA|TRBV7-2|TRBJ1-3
CASSLIGGNTIYF
TGTGCCAGCAGCTTAATTGGGGGAAACACCATATATTTT
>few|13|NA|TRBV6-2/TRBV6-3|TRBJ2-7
CASSYKDSYEQYF
TGTGCCAGCAGTTACAAGGACAGCTACGAGCAGTACTTC
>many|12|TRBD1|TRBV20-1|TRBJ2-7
CSANGQGGEQYF
TGCAGTGCCAACGGACAGGGTGGCGAGCAGTACTTC
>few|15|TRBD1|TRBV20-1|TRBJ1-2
CSARNDRGANYGSTF
TGCAGTGCTAGAAACGACAGGGGGGCCAACTATGGCTCCACCTTC
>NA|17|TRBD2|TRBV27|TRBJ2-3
CASSPSILAGVGDTQYF
TGTGCCAGCAGCCCTTCTATACTAGCGGGAGTCGGAGATACGCAGTATTTT
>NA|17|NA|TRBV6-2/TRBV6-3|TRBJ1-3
CASTHIVQGRSGNTIYF
TGTGCCAGCACCCACATCGTACAGGGACGCTCTGGAAACACCATATATTTT
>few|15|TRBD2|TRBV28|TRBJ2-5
CASSFQRGAQHTQYF
TGTGCCAGCAGTTTCCAGCGGGGGGCCCAGCATACCCAGTACTTC
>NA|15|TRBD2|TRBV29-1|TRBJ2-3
CSAYPGGTSTDTQYF
TGCAGCGCGTACCCCGGGGGGACTTCCACAGATACGCAGTATTTT